These 8 T cell receptor beta chains were sequenced from one sample in a study of PD-1 blockade in mismatch repair-deficient tumors. Time point given: approximately 10-day in vitro stimulation with candidate mutation-associated neoantigen peptide 1. The data were produced by immunoSEQ multiplex PCR, yet TCRdb's version contains in-frame clones alone and is incomplete. The table has 9,400 or so clones, more than 75% seen once. Their antigens are not known. The sequenced sample was cells cultured in vitro, obtained from a patient treated with pembrolizumab. The receptors originated from an adult with mismatch repair-deficient cancer.

The V call is TRBV7-9, the J call TRBJ1-1; D might be TRBD1 (6 bases). This CDR3 is 16 amino acids long. Germline-derived CDR1 and CDR2 are SEHNR and FQNEAQ (reference sequence). V lost 5 bases and J lost 0, with 16 bases in between. In DNA, the CDR3 is TGTGCCAGCAGCCACCGGGGGCCGGTCGTGAACACTGAAGCTTTCTTT. This gives the protein CASSHRGPVVNTEAFF. The variable domain in full, with the rest retrieved from reference TRBV7-9 and TRBJ1-1, is DTGVSQNPRHKITKRGQNVTFRCDPISEHNRLYWYRQTLGQGPEFLTYFQNEAQLEKSRLLSDRFSAERPKGSFSTLEIQRTEQGDSAMYLCASSHRGPVVNTEAFFGQGTRLTVV.

The chain carries TRBV5-1 and TRBJ1-1; 10 bases are shared with TRBD1. CDR1 SGHRS and CDR2 YFSETQ come from the germline V gene. The CDR3 is 15 amino acids. Losses at the gene ends were 7 bases for V and 6 bases for J; bases not matched to a gene: 12. CDR3 nucleotides: TGCGCCAGCCGTCCCGGGACAGGGACAGGGGCTGAAGCTTTCTTT. It yields the protein CASRPGTGTGAEAFF. The entire variable domain, with the rest obtained from reference TRBV5-1 and TRBJ1-1, is as follows: KAGVTQTPRYLIKTRGQQVTLSCSPISGHRSVSWYQQTPGQGLQFLFEYFSETQRNKGNFPGRFSGRQFSNSRSEMNVSTLELGDSALYLCASRPGTGTGAEAFFGQGTRLTVV.

The chain recombines TRBV18 with TRBJ2-5, with unresolved D. Deletions cut 3 bases from V and 3 bases from J, with 17 bases between. The germline V gene has CDR1 KGHSH and CDR2 LQKENI. The CDR3 has 16 residues. The CDR3 DNA is TGTGCCAGCTCACCTGGCAGGCTTGGGCTGAAAGAGACCCAGTACTTC. It codes for CASSPGRLGLKETQYF.

The chain joins TRBV18 to TRBJ2-3; TRBD1 agrees at 8 bases. This CDR3 is 16 amino acids long. Germline V gene lookup returns CDR1 KGHSH and CDR2 LQKENI. The ends lost 8 bases at V and 0 bases at J; junction bases unmatched: 10. CDR3 in amino acids: CASTRTGQGSTDTQYF. The DNA of the CDR3 is TGTGCCAGCACAAGAACAGGACAGGGAAGCACAGATACGCAGTATTTT.

This clone was seen once. The chain employs TRBV27 and TRBJ2-1; D is possibly TRBD1 (6 bases). The CDR3 totals 16 residues. V dropped 1 base and J dropped 2 bases, with 12 bases sitting between them. Germline loops: CDR1 MNHEY, CDR2 SMNVEV (reference sequence). The CDR3 loop reads CASSLFSQGPYNEQFF. The DNA for the CDR3 is TGTGCCAGCAGTTTATTCTCACAGGGCCCCTACAATGAGCAGTTCTTC.

The V and J genes are TRBV7-2 and TRBJ2-2; TRBD2 might be the D (5 bases). The CDR3 is made up of 13 amino acids. Per the germline V gene, CDR1 is SGHTA and CDR2 is FQGNSA. Trimming removed 1 base from V and 6 bases from J, with 6 bases in between. The CDR3 DNA follows: TGTGCCAGCAGCTTAGACGGGGCCGGGGAGCTGTTTTTT. Translation: CASSLDGAGELFF. The whole variable domain, filled in from reference TRBV7-2 and TRBJ2-2, reads GAGVSQSPSNKVTEKGKDVELRCDPISGHTALYWYRQSLGQGLEFLIYFQGNSAPDKSGLPSDRFSAERTGGSVSTLTIQRTQQEDSAVYLCASSLDGAGELFFGEGSRLTVL.

The chain recombines TRBV7-2 with TRBJ1-1; D remains ambiguous. The germline gives CDR1 SGHTA, CDR2 FQGNSA. The CDR3 has 16 amino acids. V gave up 4 bases and J gave up 3 bases, with 18 bases separating them. The CDR3 here is CASSSPGSSLDTEAFF. For the CDR3, the DNA is TGTGCCAGCAGCTCTCCGGGGTCAAGTCTCGACACTGAAGCTTTCTTT.

CDR3 bases: TGTGCCAGCAGAGACACCGGGACTAGGAATGAGCAGTTCTTC. Translated, it gives CASRDTGTRNEQFF. The chain combines TRBV6-5 with TRBJ2-1, with 8 bases lining up with TRBD2. Germline CDR1 reads MNHEY; CDR2 reads SVGAGI. V was clipped by 6 bases and J by 7 bases; unmatched bases: 8. The CDR3 totals 14 residues.